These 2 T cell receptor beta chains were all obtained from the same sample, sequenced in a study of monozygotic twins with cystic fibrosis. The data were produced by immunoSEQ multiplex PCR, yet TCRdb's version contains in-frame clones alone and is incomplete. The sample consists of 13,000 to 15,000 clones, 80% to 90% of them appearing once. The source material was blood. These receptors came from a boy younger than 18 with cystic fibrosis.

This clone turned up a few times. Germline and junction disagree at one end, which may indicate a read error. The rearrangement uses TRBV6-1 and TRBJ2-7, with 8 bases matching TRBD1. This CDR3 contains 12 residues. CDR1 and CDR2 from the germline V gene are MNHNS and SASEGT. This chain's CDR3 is CATYEGKGQDCF. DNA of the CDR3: TGTGCCACCTACGAAGGAAAGGGACAGGACTGCTTC.

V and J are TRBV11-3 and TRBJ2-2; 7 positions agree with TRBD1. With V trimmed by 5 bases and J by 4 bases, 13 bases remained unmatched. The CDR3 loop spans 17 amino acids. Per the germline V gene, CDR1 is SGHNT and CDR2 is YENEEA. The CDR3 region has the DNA TGTGCCAGCAGCCCCAGACAGGGATCGGCGAGCACCGGGGAGCTGTTTTTT. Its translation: CASSPRQGSASTGELFF.